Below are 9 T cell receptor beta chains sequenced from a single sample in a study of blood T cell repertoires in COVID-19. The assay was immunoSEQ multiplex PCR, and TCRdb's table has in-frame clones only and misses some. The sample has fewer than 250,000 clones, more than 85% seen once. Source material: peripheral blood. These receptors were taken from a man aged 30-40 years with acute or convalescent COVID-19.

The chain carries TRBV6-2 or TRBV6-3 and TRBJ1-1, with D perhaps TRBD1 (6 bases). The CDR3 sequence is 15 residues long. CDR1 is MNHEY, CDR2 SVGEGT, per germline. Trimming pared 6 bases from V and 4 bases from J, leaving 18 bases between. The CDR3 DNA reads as TGTGCCAGCAGCAAACCAGGGGTACTGGGCACTGAAGCTTTCTTT. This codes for CASSKPGVLGTEAFF.

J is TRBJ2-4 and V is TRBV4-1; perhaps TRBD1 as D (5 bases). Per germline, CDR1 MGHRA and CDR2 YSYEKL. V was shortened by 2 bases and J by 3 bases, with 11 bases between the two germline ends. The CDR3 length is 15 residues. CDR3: CASSQPRERKNIQYF. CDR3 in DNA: TGCGCCAGCAGCCAACCCAGGGAACGCAAAAACATTCAGTACTTC.

For the CDR3, the DNA is TGTGCCTGGACAGTCGGAAACACCATATATTTT. Amino acids: CAWTVGNTIYF. The rearrangement links TRBV30 to TRBJ1-3, with unresolved D. This CDR3 is built from 11 residues. Trimming shortened V by 4 bases and J by 4 bases, and 5 bases separated the two germline ends. The germline CDR1 and CDR2 sequences are GTSNPN and SVGIG (reference sequence). The variable domain in full, completed from reference TRBV30 and TRBJ1-3, reads SQTIHQWPATLVQPVGSPLSLECTVEGTSNPNLYWYRQAAGRGLQLLFYSVGIGQISSEVPQNLSASRPQDRQFILSSKKLLLSDSGFYLCAWTVGNTIYFGEGSWLTVV.

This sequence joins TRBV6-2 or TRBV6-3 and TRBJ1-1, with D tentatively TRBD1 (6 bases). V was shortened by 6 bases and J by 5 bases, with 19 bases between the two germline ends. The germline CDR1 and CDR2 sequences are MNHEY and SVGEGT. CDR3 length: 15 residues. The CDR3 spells CASSLPQGRATEAFF. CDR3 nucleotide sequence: TGTGCCAGCAGCCTTCCGCAGGGGAGAGCGACTGAAGCTTTCTTT.

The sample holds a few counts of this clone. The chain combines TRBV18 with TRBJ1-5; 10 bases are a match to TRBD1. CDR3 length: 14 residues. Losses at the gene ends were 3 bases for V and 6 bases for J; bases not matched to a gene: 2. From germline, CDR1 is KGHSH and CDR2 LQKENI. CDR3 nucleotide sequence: TGTGCCAGCTCACCCGACAGGGGGCCTCAGCCCCAGCATTTT. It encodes CASSPDRGPQPQHF.

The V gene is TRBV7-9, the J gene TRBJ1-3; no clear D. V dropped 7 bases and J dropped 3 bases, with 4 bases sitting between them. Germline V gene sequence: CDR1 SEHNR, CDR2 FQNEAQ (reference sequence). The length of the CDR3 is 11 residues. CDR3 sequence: CASTYGNTIYF. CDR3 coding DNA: TGTGCCAGCACCTATGGAAACACCATATATTTT. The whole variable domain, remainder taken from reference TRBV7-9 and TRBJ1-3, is DTGVSQNPRHKITKRGQNVTFRCDPISEHNRLYWYRQTLGQGPEFLTYFQNEAQLEKSRLLSDRFSAERPKGSFSTLEIQRTEQGDSAMYLCASTYGNTIYFGEGSWLTVV.

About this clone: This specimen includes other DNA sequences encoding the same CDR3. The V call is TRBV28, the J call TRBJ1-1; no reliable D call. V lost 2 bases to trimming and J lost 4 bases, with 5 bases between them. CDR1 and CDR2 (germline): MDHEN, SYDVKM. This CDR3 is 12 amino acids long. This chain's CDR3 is CASSLEGTEAFF. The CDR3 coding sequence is TGTGCCAGCAGTTTAGAGGGCACTGAAGCTTTCTTT.

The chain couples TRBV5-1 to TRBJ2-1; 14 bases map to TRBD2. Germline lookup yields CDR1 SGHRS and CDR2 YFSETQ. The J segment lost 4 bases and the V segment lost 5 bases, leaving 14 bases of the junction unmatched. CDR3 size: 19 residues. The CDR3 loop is CASSSQGLAGAKNYNEQFF. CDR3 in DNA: TGCGCCAGCAGTTCGCAGGGACTAGCGGGAGCCAAGAATTACAATGAGCAGTTCTTC.

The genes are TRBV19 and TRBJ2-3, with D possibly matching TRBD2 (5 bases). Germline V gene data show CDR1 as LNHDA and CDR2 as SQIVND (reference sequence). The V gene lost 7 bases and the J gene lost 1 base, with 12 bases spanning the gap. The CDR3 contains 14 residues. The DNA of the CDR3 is TGTGCCAGTATTGAGGAGGTGCGCACAGATACGCAGTATTTT. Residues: CASIEEVRTDTQYF. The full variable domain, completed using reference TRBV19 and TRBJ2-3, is DGGITQSPKYLFRKEGQNVTLSCEQNLNHDAMYWYRQDPGQGLRLIYYSQIVNDFQKGDIAEGYSVSREKKESFPLTVTSAQKNPTAFYLCASIEEVRTDTQYFGPGTRLTVL.